This T cell receptor (beta chain) came from a study of cytomegalovirus exposure and HLA in healthy donors. The PCR ran on 60 Vbeta and 13 Jbeta primers. This table comes from immunoSEQ multiplex PCR, and its TCRdb copy is limited to in-frame clones, with some not included. The sample includes tens of thousands of clones, about 68% of them seen just once. CDR1 is SEHNR and CDR2 is FQNEAQ in the germline V gene (reference sequence). The CDR3 spans 13 residues. Trimming left V 4 bases short and J 7 bases short, with 13 bases between. This clone has just a few counts. The sequence came from a woman aged 50 to 60 in good health and CMV-seropositive. The rearrangement uses TRBV7-9 and TRBJ1-2, with D possibly TRBD1 on 6 matching bases. Sequencing was done on a sample of PBMCs. The CDR3 loop is CASSSDSGGGYTF. The CDR3 DNA reads TGTGCCAGCAGCTCGGACAGCGGGGGTGGCTACACCTTC.